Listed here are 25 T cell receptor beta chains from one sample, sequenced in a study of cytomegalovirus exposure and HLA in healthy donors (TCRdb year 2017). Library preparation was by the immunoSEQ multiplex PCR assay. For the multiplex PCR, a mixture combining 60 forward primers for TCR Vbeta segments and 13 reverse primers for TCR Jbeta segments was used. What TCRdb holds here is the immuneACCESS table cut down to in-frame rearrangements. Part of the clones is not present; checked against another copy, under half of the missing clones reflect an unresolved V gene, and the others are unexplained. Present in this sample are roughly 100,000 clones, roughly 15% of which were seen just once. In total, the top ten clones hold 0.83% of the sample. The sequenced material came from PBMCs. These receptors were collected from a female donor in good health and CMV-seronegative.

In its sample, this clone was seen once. CDR3 in DNA: TGTGCCAGCAGGCGGAACACTGAAGCTTTCTTT. This codes for CASRRNTEAFF. J is TRBJ1-1 and V is TRBV6-5; D remains ambiguous. This CDR3 region has 11 residues. Looked up from germline, CDR1 is MNHEY and CDR2 is SVGAGI. The germline V and J ends were trimmed by 6 bases and 1 base, with 3 bases remaining between them.

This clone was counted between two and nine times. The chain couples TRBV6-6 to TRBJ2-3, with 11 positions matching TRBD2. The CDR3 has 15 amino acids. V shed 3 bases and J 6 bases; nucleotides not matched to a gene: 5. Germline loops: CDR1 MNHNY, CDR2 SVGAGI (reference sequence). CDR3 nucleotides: TGTGCCAGCAGTTATGTAGCGGGGGGGTGGGATACGCAGTATTTT. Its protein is CASSYVAGGWDTQYF.

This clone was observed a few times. CDR3 nucleotides: TGTGCCAGCTCACCAATTGGACAGGGGGTTTGGACTAATGAAAAACTGTTTTTT. Its translation is CASSPIGQGVWTNEKLFF. This rearrangement joins TRBV18 to TRBJ1-4; 10 bases agree with TRBD1. The germline gives CDR1 KGHSH, CDR2 LQKENI. Trimming took 2 bases from V and 2 from J; bases not matched to a gene: 8. This CDR3 has 18 residues.

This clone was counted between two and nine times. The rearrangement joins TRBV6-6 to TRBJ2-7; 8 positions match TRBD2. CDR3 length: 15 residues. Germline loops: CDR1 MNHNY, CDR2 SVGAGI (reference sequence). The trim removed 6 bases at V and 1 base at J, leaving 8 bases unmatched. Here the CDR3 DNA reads TGTGCCAGCAGCTCAAGCGGGAGAGGGTCCTACGAGCAGTACTTC. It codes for CASSSSGRGSYEQYF.

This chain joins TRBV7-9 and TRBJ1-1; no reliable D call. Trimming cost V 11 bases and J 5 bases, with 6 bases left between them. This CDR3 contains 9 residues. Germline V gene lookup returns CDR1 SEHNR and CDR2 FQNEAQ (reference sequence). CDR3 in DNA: TGTGCCGGAGGTACTGAAGCTTTCTTT. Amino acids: CAGGTEAFF.

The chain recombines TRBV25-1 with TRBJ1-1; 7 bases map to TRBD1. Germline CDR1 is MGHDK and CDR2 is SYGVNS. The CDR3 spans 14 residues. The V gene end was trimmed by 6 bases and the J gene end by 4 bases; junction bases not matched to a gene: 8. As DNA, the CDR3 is TGTGCCAGCAGGGAGACAGGGTTCGGCACTGAAGCTTTCTTT. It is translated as CASRETGFGTEAFF.

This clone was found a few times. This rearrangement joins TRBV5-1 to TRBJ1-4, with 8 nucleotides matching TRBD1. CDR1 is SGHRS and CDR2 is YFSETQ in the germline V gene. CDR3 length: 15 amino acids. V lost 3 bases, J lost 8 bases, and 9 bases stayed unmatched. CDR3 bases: TGCGCCAGCAGCTACGACGACAGGGGTGGGGAAAAACTGTTTTTT. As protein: CASSYDDRGGEKLFF. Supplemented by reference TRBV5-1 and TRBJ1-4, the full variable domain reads KAGVTQTPRYLIKTRGQQVTLSCSPISGHRSVSWYQQTPGQGLQFLFEYFSETQRNKGNFPGRFSGRQFSNSRSEMNVSTLELGDSALYLCASSYDDRGGEKLFFGSGTQLSVL.

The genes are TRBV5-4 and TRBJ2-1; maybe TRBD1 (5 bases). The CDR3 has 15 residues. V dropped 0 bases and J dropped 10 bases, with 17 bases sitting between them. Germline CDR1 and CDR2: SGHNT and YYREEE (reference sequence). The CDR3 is CASSLDLPQGGEQFF. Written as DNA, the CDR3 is TGTGCCAGCAGCTTGGACTTACCGCAGGGTGGGGAGCAGTTCTTC.

The CDR3, as DNA: TGTGCCAGTAGTATAGGGGGGCAAGGGACCTACGAGCAGTACTTC. Protein sequence: CASSIGGQGTYEQYF. The chain has TRBV19 and TRBJ2-7, with D perhaps matching TRBD1 (6 bases). V gave up 1 base and J gave up 2 bases, with 12 bases separating them. CDR3 length: 15 residues. The germline gives CDR1 LNHDA, CDR2 SQIVND (reference sequence).

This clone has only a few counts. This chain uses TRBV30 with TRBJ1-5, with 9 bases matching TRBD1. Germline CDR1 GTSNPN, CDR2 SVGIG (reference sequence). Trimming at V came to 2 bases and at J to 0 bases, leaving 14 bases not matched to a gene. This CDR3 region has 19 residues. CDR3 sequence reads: CAWSILGTGNIYSNQPQHF. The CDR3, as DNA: TGTGCCTGGAGTATACTCGGGACAGGGAATATTTATAGCAATCAGCCCCAGCATTTT.

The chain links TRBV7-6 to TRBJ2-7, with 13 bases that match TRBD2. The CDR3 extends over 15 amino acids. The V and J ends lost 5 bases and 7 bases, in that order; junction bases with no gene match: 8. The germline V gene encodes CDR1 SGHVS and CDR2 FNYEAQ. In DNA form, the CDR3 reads TGTGCCAGCAGCCTCGGACTAGCGGGAGAAGGGGAGCAGTACTTC. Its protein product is CASSLGLAGEGEQYF.

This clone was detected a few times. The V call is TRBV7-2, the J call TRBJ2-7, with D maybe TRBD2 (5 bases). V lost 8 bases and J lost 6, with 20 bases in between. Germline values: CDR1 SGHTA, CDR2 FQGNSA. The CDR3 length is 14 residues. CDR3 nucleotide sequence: TGTGCCAGCGGCCCTCGGAGGTCCGTCAGCGAGCAGTACTTC. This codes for CASGPRRSVSEQYF. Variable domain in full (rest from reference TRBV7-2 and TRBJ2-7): GAGVSQSPSNKVTEKGKDVELRCDPISGHTALYWYRQSLGQGLEFLIYFQGNSAPDKSGLPSDRFSAERTGGSVSTLTIQRTQQEDSAVYLCASGPRRSVSEQYFGPGTRLTVT.

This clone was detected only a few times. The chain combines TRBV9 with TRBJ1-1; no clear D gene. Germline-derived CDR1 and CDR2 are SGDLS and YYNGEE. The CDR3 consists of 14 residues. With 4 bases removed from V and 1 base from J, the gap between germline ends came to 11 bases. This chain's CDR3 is CASSPRWQNTEAFF. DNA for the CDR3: TGTGCCAGCAGCCCCCGTTGGCAGAACACTGAAGCTTTCTTT.

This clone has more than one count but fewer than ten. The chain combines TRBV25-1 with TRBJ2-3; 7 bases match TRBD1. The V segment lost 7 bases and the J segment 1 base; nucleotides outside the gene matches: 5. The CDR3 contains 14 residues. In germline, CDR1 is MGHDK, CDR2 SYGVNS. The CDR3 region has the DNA TGTGCCAGCACATTGACAGGGCGCACAGATACGCAGTATTTT. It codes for CASTLTGRTDTQYF.

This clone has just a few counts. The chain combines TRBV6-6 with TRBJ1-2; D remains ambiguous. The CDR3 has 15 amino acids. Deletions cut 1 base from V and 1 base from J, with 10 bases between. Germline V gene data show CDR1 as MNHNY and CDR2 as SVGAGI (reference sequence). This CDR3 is CASSYFRESNYGYTF. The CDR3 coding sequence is TGTGCCAGCAGTTACTTTCGAGAGAGTAACTATGGCTACACCTTC.

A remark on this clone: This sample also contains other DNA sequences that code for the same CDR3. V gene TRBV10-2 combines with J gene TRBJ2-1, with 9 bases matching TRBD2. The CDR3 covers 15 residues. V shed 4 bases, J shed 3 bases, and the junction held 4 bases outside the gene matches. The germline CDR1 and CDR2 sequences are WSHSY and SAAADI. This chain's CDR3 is CASSVAAGGYNEQFF. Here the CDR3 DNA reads TGCGCCAGCAGTGTGGCAGCGGGGGGCTACAATGAGCAGTTCTTC.

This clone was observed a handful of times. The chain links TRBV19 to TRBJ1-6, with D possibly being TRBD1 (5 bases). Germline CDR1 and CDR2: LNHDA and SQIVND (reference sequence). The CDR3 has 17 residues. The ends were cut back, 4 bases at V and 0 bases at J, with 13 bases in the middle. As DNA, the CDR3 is TGTGCCAGTAGTAGGACATACCCGAGCTCCTATAATTCACCCCTCCACTTT. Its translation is CASSRTYPSSYNSPLHF.

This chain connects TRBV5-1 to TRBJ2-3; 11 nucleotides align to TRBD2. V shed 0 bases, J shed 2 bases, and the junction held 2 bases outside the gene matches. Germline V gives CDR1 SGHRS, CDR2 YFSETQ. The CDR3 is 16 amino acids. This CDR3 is CASSLGLAGNTDTQYF. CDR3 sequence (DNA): TGCGCCAGCAGCTTGGGACTAGCGGGAAACACAGATACGCAGTATTTT.

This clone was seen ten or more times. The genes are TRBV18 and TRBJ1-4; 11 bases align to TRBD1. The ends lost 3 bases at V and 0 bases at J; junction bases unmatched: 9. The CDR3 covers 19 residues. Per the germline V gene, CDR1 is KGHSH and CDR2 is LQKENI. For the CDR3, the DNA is TGTGCCAGCTCACCGCAGCCGGGACAGGGGGACCCAACTAATGAAAAACTGTTTTTT. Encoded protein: CASSPQPGQGDPTNEKLFF.

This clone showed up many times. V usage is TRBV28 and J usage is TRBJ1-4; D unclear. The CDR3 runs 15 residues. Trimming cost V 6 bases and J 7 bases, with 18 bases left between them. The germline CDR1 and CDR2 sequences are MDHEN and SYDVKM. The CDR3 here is CASSFTQRSTEKLFF. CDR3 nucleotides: TGTGCCAGCAGCTTTACACAGAGATCGACTGAAAAACTGTTTTTT.

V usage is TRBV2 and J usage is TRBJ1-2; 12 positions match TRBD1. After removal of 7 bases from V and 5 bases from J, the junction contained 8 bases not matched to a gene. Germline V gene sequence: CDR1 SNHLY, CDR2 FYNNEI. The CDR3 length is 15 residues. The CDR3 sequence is CASTAGTGGPYGYTF. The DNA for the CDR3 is TGTGCCAGCACCGCCGGGACAGGGGGCCCTTATGGCTACACCTTC.

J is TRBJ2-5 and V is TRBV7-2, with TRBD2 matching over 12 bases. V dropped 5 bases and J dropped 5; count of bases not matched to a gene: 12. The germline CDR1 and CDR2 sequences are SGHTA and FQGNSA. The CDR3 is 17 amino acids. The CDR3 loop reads CASSTRRLAGGWETQYF. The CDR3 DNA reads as TGTGCCAGCAGCACCCGAAGGCTAGCGGGGGGGTGGGAGACCCAGTACTTC.

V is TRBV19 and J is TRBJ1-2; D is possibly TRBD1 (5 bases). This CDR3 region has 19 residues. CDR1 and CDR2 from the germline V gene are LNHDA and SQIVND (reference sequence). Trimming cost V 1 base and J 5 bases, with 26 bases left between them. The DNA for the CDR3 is TGTGCCAGTAGTATAGTCCTACGACAGATACGACCTATTCTATATGGCTACACCTTC. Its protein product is CASSIVLRQIRPILYGYTF.

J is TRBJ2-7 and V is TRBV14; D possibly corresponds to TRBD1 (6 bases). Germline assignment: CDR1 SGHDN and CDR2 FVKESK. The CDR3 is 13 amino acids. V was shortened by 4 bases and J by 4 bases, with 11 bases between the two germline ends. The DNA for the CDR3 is TGTGCCAGCAGCCCCGGACAGACATACGAGCAGTACTTC. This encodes CASSPGQTYEQYF.

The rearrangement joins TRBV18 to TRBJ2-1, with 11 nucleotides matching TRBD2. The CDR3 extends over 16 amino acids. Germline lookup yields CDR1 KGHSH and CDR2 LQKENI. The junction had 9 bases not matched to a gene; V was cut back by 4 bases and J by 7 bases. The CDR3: CASSRRGTSGSNEQFF. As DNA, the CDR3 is TGTGCCAGCTCACGAAGAGGGACTAGCGGAAGTAATGAGCAGTTCTTC.